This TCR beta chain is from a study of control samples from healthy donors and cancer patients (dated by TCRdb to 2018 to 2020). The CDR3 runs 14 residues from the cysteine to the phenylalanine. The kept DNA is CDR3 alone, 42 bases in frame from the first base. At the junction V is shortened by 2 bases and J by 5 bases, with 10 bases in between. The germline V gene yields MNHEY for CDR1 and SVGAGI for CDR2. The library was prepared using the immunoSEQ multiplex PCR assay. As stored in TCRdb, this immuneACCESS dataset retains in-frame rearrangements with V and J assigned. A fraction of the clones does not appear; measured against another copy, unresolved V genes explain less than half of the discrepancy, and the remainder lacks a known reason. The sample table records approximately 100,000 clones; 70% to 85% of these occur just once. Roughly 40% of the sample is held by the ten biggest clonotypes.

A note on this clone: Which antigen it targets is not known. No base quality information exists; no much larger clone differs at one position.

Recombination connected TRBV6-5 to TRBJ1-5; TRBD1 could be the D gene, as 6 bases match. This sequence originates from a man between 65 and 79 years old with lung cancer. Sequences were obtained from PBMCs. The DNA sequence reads TGTGCCAGCAGTTACACCAGGGGCGATCAGCCCCAGCATTTT. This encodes CASSYTRGDQPQHF.